This record concerns one T cell receptor beta chain sequence. The target of this receptor is not known. Base qualities are not recorded, but no much larger clone differs from it by a single base. Based on the germline V gene, the CDR1 and CDR2 sequences are SNHLY and FYNNEI. The V end loses 5 bases and the J end loses 0 bases, and a stretch of 17 bases separates them. The CDR3 holds 17 amino acids from the cysteine to the phenylalanine. The only DNA kept is the CDR3, 51 bases in frame from the first base. To sequence the TCRbeta CDR3 region, genomic DNA was isolated from the sorted cells. The immunoSEQ Assay was used for sequencing of TCRbeta CDR3 regions. TCRdb limited this immuneACCESS table to in-frame rearrangements with V and J called. A share of clones is missing; checked studies link under half to unresolved V genes, and the rest is unexplained. This sample comprises around 20,000 clones, around 79% of them detected only once. The ten largest make up 15% to 20% of the sample.

Patients with autoimmune disease history or receiving systemic immunosuppression were excluded from the trial. Peripheral blood for TCR sequencing was drawn from every dose cohort at baseline, at cycle 4 day 1 and at cycle 7 day 1. Samples were obtained from an open-label, multicenter, first-in-human phase I dose-escalation trial of ivuxolimab. The trial enrolled adults with locally advanced or metastatic head and neck squamous cell, hepatocellular, melanoma or renal cell carcinoma. Before TCR sequencing, CD4+ and CD8+ T cells were separately sorted from peripheral blood. These data are taken from a study of OX40 agonist ivuxolimab in advanced cancers. As for the study more broadly: The costimulatory receptor OX40 (CD134) was targeted by ivuxolimab, a fully human IgG2 agonistic monoclonal antibody. Intravenous ivuxolimab was administered to patients every 2 weeks at six dose levels: 0.01, 0.1, 0.3, 1.5, 3 and 10 mg/kg. Among the roughly 52 dose-escalation patients, approximately 20 had hepatocellular carcinoma, approximately 15 melanoma, 9 renal cell carcinoma and 9 head and neck cancer. The dose-escalation cohort was approximately 83% male with a mean age of approximately 60 years, ranging from about 20 to 85. Prior anti-PD-1, anti-PD-L1 or anti-CTLA-4 therapy was permitted, and 35% to 40% of dose-escalation patients had received checkpoint inhibitors. Partial responses occurred in three dose-escalation patients, of whom one had hepatocellular carcinoma and two had cutaneous melanoma. The point of sequencing TCRbeta in the periphery was to test whether ivuxolimab changed TCR sequence diversity and drove clonal T-cell expansion. The paper reports the monotherapy dose-escalation portion (N of about 50 patients) of the phase I ivuxolimab trial. Beyond this particular receptor, the publication reports: After ivuxolimab, more expanded clones were found on average in CD8+ T cells than in CD4+ T cells. In the 0.1-3.0 mg/kg groups, partial responders had among the lowest normalized peripheral clonal expansion, particularly in CD8+ T cells. Which antigens the clonally expanded peripheral T cells were specific for was not determined. Clonal expansion of both CD4+ and CD8+ blood T cells was observed from baseline to week 6 at doses 0.1 to 3.0 mg/kg. Low levels of normalized T-cell clonal expansion were also seen in some patients who did not respond.

This sequence originates from an adult with an advanced solid tumor such as melanoma, head and neck, liver or kidney cancer. Recombination joined TRBV2 with TRBJ2-4; a weak D assignment points to TRBD2 (5 bases agree). The sample in question was CD4+ or CD8+ T cells sorted from blood, obtained in a trial of the OX40 agonist ivuxolimab. Read as DNA, the sequence is TGTGCCAGCAGTTTAGTGGTTGGACTCGCAGCCAAAAACATTCAGTACTTC. Its translation reads: CASSLVVGLAAKNIQYF.